What follows are 9 T cell receptor beta chains derived from one specimen sequenced in a study of cytomegalovirus exposure and HLA in healthy donors. Some clones are missing from TCRdb's copy, which holds only in-frame ones; the method was immunoSEQ multiplex PCR. The data hold 200,000 to 250,000 clones, with roughly 84% observed a single time. Sequenced material: PBMCs. The receptors come from a woman younger than 45 in good health and CMV-seropositive.

The chain recombines TRBV2 with TRBJ2-5; D is tentatively TRBD1 or TRBD2 (5 bases each). The CDR3 extends over 13 amino acids. Germline V gives CDR1 SNHLY, CDR2 FYNNEI. The ends were cut back, 6 bases at V and 4 bases at J, with 12 bases in the middle. CDR3 bases: TGTGCCAGCAGCGACGTGAGGGGAGAGACCCAGTACTTC. Translating gives CASSDVRGETQYF.

The chain links TRBV9 to TRBJ2-2, with D possibly TRBD2 on 6 matching bases. V shed 2 bases and J shed 1 base, with 9 bases lying between them. Looked up from germline, CDR1 is SGDLS and CDR2 is YYNGEE. The CDR3 sequence is 15 residues long. The CDR3 protein is CASSVSGVNTGELFF. The DNA for the CDR3 is TGTGCCAGCAGCGTGTCGGGGGTGAACACCGGGGAGCTGTTTTTT.

The chain links TRBV6-5 to TRBJ2-1, with 8 positions matching TRBD1. The CDR3 extends over 13 amino acids. Germline CDR1 reads MNHEY; CDR2 reads SVGAGI. Trimming removed 10 bases from V and 4 bases from J; junction bases left unmatched: 6. CDR3 in DNA: TGTGCCACCTTGGACAGGGCGTACAATGAGCAGTTCTTC. It codes for CATLDRAYNEQFF.

The chain couples TRBV9 to TRBJ2-3; D gene ambiguous. The CDR3 consists of 10 residues. In germline, CDR1 is SGDLS, CDR2 YYNGEE. Trimming left V 3 bases short and J 8 bases short, with 4 bases between. The DNA of the CDR3 is TGTGCCAGCAGCGGGATTACGCAGTATTTT. Translation: CASSGITQYF.

The CDR3 protein is CASSRGTQDEQYF. The CDR3 DNA follows: TGTGCCAGCAGCCGCGGGACCCAAGACGAGCAGTACTTC. The chain has TRBV4-2 and TRBJ2-7; D is perhaps TRBD2 (6 bases). The V gene lost 4 bases and the J gene lost 5 bases, with 12 bases spanning the gap. Germline V lookup: CDR1 LGHNA, CDR2 YNFKEQ. CDR3 length equals 13 residues.

The genes are TRBV27 and TRBJ2-7, with D perhaps TRBD2 (7 bases). The germline V and J ends were trimmed by 1 base and 4 bases, with 17 bases remaining between them. The CDR3 extends over 16 amino acids. Germline lookup yields CDR1 MNHEY and CDR2 SMNVEV (reference sequence). The CDR3 bases are TGTGCCAGCAGTTTATGGGGGGGGCAAAGGATTTACGAGCAGTACTTC. Translation gives CASSLWGGQRIYEQYF.

As regards this clone: Other DNA sequences of this sample code for an identical CDR3. This chain joins TRBV4-1 and TRBJ1-2; the D gene is possibly TRBD1 (5 bases). V was cut by 4 bases and J by 2 bases, with 11 bases left in between. Germline assignment: CDR1 MGHRA and CDR2 YSYEKL. The CDR3 has 14 residues. Here the CDR3 reads CASSLPGGNYGYTF. CDR3 nucleotide sequence: TGCGCCAGCAGCCTGCCTGGGGGGAACTATGGCTACACCTTC.

This clone was seen just once. The genes are TRBV28 and TRBJ2-7; D might be TRBD2 (5 bases). The CDR3 length is 12 residues. The germline CDR1 and CDR2 sequences are MDHEN and SYDVKM. Trimming took off 6 bases at V and 2 bases at J, with 8 bases between the two ends. CDR3 in amino acids: CASSREPYEQYF. The CDR3 coding sequence is TGTGCCAGCAGCCGGGAACCCTACGAGCAGTACTTC.

The chain has TRBV9 and TRBJ2-3; no reliable D call. V was trimmed by 0 bases and J by 4 bases, leaving 3 bases between them. This CDR3 is 12 amino acids long. Germline V CDR1 and CDR2: SGDLS, YYNGEE. CDR3 residues: CASSVGADTQYF. CDR3 sequence (DNA): TGTGCCAGCAGCGTAGGCGCAGATACGCAGTATTTT. Full variable domain (remainder filled in from reference TRBV9 and TRBJ2-3): DSGVTQTPKHLITATGQRVTLRCSPRSGDLSVYWYQQSLDQGLQFLIQYYNGEERAKGNILERFSAQQFPDLHSELNLSSLELGDSALYFCASSVGADTQYFGPGTRLTVL.